This T cell receptor beta chain was sequenced for a study of Tregs in tolerant kidney transplant recipients. Thawed PBMCs were FACS-sorted into unstimulated CD4+CD25+CD127- regulatory T cells, CD4+CD25- non-regulatory cells, CD4 and CD8 cells. Before regulatory T cell sorting, thawed PBMCs rested overnight at 37°C in about 200 IU/ml IL-2. Generated by immunoSEQ multiplex PCR, the TCRdb table keeps only in-frame clones and is missing some. The table lists under 20,000 clones, roughly 82% of them singletons, with 2% to 2.5% in the top ten. V shed 6 bases and J shed 2 bases, with 15 bases lying between them. This CDR3 has 14 residues. Germline CDR1 and CDR2: SQVTM and ANQGSEA.

This TCR came from a human donor in good health. The sample comprised Tregs from blood. This chain joins TRBV29-1 and TRBJ2-3; no firm D call. CDR3: CSVLFGPYTDTQYF. DNA for the CDR3: TGCAGCGTACTATTTGGACCGTACACAGATACGCAGTATTTT.